This TCR beta chain derives from a study of monozygotic twins with cystic fibrosis. Produced via immunoSEQ multiplex PCR; TCRdb's table is partial and in-frame only. The sample has about 16,000 clones, roughly 96% seen once; the top ten hold roughly 0.62%. As to this clone: Antigen specificity is unknown.

This CDR3 region has 17 residues. Trimming at V came to 0 bases and at J to 6 bases, leaving 8 bases not matched to a gene. Germline CDR1 LGHNA, CDR2 YSLEER. Study observations and caveats: Unrelated CF individuals shared fewer identical clonotypes than monozygotic CF twins. Age, concordance and disease severity did not associate with shared CDR3 numbers. The repertoire was suggested to be naive-dominated, clonality median about 0.0094.

The chain recombines TRBV4-3 with TRBJ2-1; 10 bases are a match to TRBD1. This TCR derives from a girl under 10 years old with cystic fibrosis. The sequencing input was blood. The CDR3 spells CASSQDPGGQGSNEQFF. The CDR3 DNA is TGCGCCAGCAGCCAAGATCCCGGGGGACAGGGGTCCAATGAGCAGTTCTTC.